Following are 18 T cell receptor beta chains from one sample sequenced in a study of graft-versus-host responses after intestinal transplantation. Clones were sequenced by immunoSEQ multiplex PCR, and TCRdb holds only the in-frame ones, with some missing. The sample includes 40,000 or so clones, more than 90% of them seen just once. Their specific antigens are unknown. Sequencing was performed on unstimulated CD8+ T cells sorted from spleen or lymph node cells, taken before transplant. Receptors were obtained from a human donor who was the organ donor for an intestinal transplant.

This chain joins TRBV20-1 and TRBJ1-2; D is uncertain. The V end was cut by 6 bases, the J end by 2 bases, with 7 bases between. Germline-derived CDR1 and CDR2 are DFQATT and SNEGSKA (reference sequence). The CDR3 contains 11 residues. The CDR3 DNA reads TGCAGTGCAGAACAAAACTATGGCTACACCTTC. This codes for CSAEQNYGYTF.

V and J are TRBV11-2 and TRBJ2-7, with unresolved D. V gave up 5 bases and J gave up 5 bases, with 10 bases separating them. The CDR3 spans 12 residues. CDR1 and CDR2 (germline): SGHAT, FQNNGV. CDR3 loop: CASSPSGHEQYF. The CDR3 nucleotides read TGTGCCAGCAGCCCTAGTGGGCACGAGCAGTACTTC.

This chain's CDR3 is CAWSVSYRTYNEQFF. CDR3 DNA sequence: TGTGCCTGGAGTGTAAGTTATCGGACCTACAATGAGCAGTTCTTC. The chain joins TRBV30 to TRBJ2-1; D gene uncertain. Germline CDR1 and CDR2: GTSNPN and SVGIG (reference sequence). V was cut by 0 bases and J by 2 bases, with 11 bases left in between. The CDR3 is 15 residues long.

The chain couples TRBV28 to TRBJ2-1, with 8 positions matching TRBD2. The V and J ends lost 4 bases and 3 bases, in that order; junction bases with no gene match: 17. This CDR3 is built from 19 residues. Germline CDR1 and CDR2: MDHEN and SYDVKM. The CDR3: CASSYRLALKYFYYNEQFF. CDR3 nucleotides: TGTGCCAGCAGTTACCGACTAGCGCTAAAGTACTTTTACTACAATGAGCAGTTCTTC.

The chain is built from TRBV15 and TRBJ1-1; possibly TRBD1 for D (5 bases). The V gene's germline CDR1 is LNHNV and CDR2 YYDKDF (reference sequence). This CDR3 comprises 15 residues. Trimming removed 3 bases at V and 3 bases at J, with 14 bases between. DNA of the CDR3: TGTGCCACCAGCAGTTTTAAAGGGGCCGACACTGAAGCTTTCTTT. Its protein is CATSSFKGADTEAFF.

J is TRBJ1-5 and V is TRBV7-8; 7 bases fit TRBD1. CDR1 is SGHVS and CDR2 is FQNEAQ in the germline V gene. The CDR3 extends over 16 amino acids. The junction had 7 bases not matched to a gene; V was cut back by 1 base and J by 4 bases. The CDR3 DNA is TGTGCCAGCAGCTTAGTAATTGGGACAGCGAATCAGCCCCAGCATTTT. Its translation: CASSLVIGTANQPQHF.

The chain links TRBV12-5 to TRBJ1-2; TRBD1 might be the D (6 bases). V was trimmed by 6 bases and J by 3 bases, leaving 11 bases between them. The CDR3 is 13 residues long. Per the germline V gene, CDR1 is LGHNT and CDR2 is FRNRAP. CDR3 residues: CASGPRTDYGYTF. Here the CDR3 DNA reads TGTGCTAGTGGACCTAGGACAGACTATGGCTACACCTTC.

The CDR3 DNA is TGTGCCAGCAGCTTAGCAGGGGGAACAGATACGCAGTATTTT. It is translated as CASSLAGGTDTQYF. J is TRBJ2-3 and V is TRBV13, with TRBD1 matching over 7 bases. Unmatched junction bases numbered 1, after V lost 1 base and J lost 3 bases. The CDR3 sequence is 14 residues long. Germline V lookup: CDR1 PRHDT, CDR2 FYEKMQ (reference sequence).

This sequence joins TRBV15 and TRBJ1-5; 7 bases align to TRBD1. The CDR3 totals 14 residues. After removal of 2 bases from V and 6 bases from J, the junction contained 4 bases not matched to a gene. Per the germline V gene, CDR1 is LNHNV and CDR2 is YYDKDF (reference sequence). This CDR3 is CATSRTDRAQPQHF. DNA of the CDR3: TGTGCCACCAGCAGAACCGACAGGGCTCAGCCCCAGCATTTT.

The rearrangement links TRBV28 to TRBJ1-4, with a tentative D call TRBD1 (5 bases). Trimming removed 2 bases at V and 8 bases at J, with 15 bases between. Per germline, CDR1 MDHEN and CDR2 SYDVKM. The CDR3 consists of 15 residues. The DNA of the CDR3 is TGTGCCAGCAGTTTAGTGGCGGGGGATTACGAAAAACTGTTTTTT. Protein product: CASSLVAGDYEKLFF.

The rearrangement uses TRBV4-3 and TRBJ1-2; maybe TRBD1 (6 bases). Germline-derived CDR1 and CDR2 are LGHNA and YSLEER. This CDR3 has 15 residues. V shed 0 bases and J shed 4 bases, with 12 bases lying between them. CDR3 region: CASSQDPGTSYGYTF. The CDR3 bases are TGCGCCAGCAGCCAAGATCCCGGGACAAGCTATGGCTACACCTTC.

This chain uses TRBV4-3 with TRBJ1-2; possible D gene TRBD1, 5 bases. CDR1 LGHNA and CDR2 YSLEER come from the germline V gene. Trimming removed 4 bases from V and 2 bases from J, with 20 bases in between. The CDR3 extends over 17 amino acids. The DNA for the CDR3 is TGCGCCAGCAGCCCCCTGGAAGAGGGGCCCTTGAACTATGGCTACACCTTC. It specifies CASSPLEEGPLNYGYTF.

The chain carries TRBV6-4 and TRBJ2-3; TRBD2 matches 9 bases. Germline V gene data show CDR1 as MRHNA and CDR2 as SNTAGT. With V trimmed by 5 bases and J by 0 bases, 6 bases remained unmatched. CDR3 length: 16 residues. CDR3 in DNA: TGTGCCAGCAGTCTCTCTAGCGGGGCTAGCACAGATACGCAGTATTTT. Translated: CASSLSSGASTDTQYF.

CDR3 DNA: TGCGCCAGCAGCTTGGACTCGGGGGGGCCCTACGAGCAGTACTTC. As protein: CASSLDSGGPYEQYF. The chain combines TRBV5-1 with TRBJ2-7; TRBD2 matches 8 bases. The germline V gene has CDR1 SGHRS and CDR2 YFSETQ. Trimming cost V 0 bases and J 2 bases; bases outside gene matches: 4. The CDR3 extends over 15 amino acids.

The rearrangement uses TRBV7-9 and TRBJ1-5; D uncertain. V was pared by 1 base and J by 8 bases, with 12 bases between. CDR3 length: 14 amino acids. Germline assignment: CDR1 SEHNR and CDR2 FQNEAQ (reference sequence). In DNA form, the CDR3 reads TGTGCCAGCAGCTTAGGATACGGGTGGGAGCCCCAGCATTTT. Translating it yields CASSLGYGWEPQHF.

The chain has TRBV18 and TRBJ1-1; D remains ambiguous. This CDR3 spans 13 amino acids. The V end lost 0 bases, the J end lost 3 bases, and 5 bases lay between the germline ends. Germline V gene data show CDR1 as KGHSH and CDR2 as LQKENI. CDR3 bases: TGTGCCAGCTCACCACCCGGGGACACTGAAGCTTTCTTT. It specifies CASSPPGDTEAFF.

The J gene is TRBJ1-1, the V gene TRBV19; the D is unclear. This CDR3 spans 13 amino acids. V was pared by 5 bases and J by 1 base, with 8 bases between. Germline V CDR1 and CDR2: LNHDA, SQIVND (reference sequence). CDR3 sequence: CASSATRNTEAFF. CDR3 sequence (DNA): TGTGCCAGTAGTGCCACAAGGAACACTGAAGCTTTCTTT.

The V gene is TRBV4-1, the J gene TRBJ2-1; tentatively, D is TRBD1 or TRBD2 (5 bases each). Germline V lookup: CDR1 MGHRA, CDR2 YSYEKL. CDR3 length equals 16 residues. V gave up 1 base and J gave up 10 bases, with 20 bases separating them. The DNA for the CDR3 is TGCGCCAGCAGCCAAGTCGTTCGGGGCCGGGTTAAGGAGCAGTTCTTC. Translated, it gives CASSQVVRGRVKEQFF.